This is a list of T cell receptor beta chains from one sample in a study of blood T cell repertoires in COVID-19. TCRdb's table, derived via immunoSEQ multiplex PCR, lists solely in-frame clones and lacks some. The repertoire holds approximately 93,000 clones, around 88% seen once, with about 0.51% in the top ten. The sequenced material came from peripheral blood. These receptors all come from a man aged 55 to 69 with acute or convalescent COVID-19. Each CDR3 is given with its conserved first and last residue. D genes are given only for firm matches. Clone size, where shown, is once, few, many, or a class for clones that have expanded.

-	TRBD1	TRBV27	TRBJ2-5	TGTGCCAGCAGTCGCGGGACAGGGCTCACGGGAAAAGTACCTTGGACCCAGTACTTC	CASSRGTGLTGKVPWTQYF
-	-	TRBV7-8	TRBJ2-1	TGTGCCAGCAGCTTACCTAGACACAATGAGCAGTTCTTC	CASSLPRHNEQFF
-	-	TRBV29-1	TRBJ1-3	TGCAGCGCAGGACACCCCTCTGGAAACACCATATATTTT	CSAGHPSGNTIYF
-	-	TRBV5-4	TRBJ2-3	TGTGCCAGCAGCTTGGGAAGGACAGGCACAGATACGCAGTATTTT	CASSLGRTGTDTQYF
-	-	TRBV14	TRBJ1-6	TGTGCCAGCAGCCAACAACCAGGGAAACAAGCTCTCCTCCACTTT	CASSQQPGKQALLHF
-	-	TRBV5-4	TRBJ2-4	TGTGCCAGCAGCTTGGACCAGGGTGAAAACATTCAGTACTTC	CASSLDQGENIQYF
once	-	TRBV5-1	TRBJ2-7	TGCGCCAGCAGCTTGAGTGGGCAGGGGCTAAGTGAGCAGTACTTC	CASSLSGQGLSEQYF
-	TRBD2	TRBV6-1	TRBJ2-3	TGTGCCAGCAGTGTGGCTAGCGGGAGCCCCACAGATACGCAGTATTTT	CASSVASGSPTDTQYF
-	-	TRBV18	TRBJ1-2	TGTGCCAGCTCACCCGATGGAAGACCGCGGGATGGCTACACCTTC	CASSPDGRPRDGYTF
-	TRBD1	TRBV30	TRBJ1-2	TGTGCCTGGACCTCCAGAGGGGGCGCAGAGGGCTACACCTTC	CAWTSRGGAEGYTF
-	-	TRBV7-9	TRBJ1-2	TGTGCCAGCAGCCAGCTGACAGGTTGGAACCTCTATGGCTACACCTTC	CASSQLTGWNLYGYTF
-	-	TRBV27	TRBJ2-5	TGTGCCACCCCAAGCAGGGAGACCCAGTACTTC	CATPSRETQYF
-	TRBD2	TRBV19	TRBJ2-5	TGTGCCAGTAGTTCCGGGACTAGCGGGAGAGGGACCCAGTACTTC	CASSSGTSGRGTQYF
-	TRBD1	TRBV11-2	TRBJ2-7	TGTGCCAGCAGCGACAGGGGGGGGGCCTACGAGCAGTACTTC	CASSDRGGAYEQYF
-	-	TRBV6-1	TRBJ1-1	TGTGCCAGCAGTGACCCTAGTCGGAACAGGGAAGCTTTCTTT	CASSDPSRNREAFF
-	-	TRBV9	TRBJ1-2	TGTGCCAGCAGCTCCGACCCGGACGGACTCAACTATGGCTACACCTTC	CASSSDPDGLNYGYTF
-	-	TRBV30	TRBJ1-2	TGTGCCTGGAGTTTACAGGGTGACTATGGCTACACCTTC	CAWSLQGDYGYTF
-	-	TRBV5-1	TRBJ2-5	TGCGCCAGCAGCTTGATGGGGGCGCAGACCCAGTACTTC	CASSLMGAQTQYF
-	TRBD1	TRBV19	TRBJ1-4	TGTGCCACCCAATCCGAGACAGGGGGAAGTGAAAAACTGTTTTTT	CATQSETGGSEKLFF
-	TRBD2	TRBV9	TRBJ2-2	TGTGCCAGCAGCGTAGGGCTAGCGGAGTACACCGGGGAGCTGTTTTTT	CASSVGLAEYTGELFF
-	TRBD1	TRBV6-5	TRBJ1-4	TGTGCCAGCAGCCGAGGGACAGACGAAAAACTGTTTTTT	CASSRGTDEKLFF
-	TRBD2	TRBV27	TRBJ2-2	TGTGCCAGCAGTCCCTGGGTTAGCGGGATCGACGGCGGGGAGCTGTTTTTT	CASSPWVSGIDGGELFF
-	-	TRBV19	TRBJ1-2	TGTGCCAGTAGCGGACATTCGGTTAACTATGGCTACACCTTC	CASSGHSVNYGYTF
once	-	TRBV29-1	TRBJ1-2	TGCAGCGTTGAAGATAAGTTCGGGGTCAACACCTTC	CSVEDKFGVNTF
-	TRBD1	TRBV12-3/TRBV12-4	TRBJ1-1	TGTGCCAGCAGTGGGACAGTTCTCGAAGCTTTCTTT	CASSGTVLEAFF
-	TRBD1	TRBV30	TRBJ2-7	TGTGCCTGGAGAGGACAGGGGCTCCCCTACGAGCAGTACTTC	CAWRGQGLPYEQYF
few	-	TRBV7-2	TRBJ2-7	TGTGCCAGCAGCGTTCGGACTGGTCCCTTAATCGAGCAGTACTTC	CASSVRTGPLIEQYF